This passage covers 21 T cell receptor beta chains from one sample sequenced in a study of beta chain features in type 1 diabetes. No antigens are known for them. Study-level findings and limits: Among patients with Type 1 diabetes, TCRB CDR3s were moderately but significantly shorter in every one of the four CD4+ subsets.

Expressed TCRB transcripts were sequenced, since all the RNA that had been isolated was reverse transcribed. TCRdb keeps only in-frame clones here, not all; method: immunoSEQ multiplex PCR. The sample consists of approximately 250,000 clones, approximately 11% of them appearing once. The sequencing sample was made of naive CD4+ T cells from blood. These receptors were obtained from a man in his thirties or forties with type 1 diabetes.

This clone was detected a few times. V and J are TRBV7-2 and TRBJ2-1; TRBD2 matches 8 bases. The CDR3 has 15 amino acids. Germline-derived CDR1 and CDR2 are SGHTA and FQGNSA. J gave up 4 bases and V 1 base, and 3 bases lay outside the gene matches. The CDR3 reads CASSLDGGEYNEQFF. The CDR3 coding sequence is TGTGCCAGCAGCTTAGACGGGGGGGAGTACAATGAGCAGTTCTTC.

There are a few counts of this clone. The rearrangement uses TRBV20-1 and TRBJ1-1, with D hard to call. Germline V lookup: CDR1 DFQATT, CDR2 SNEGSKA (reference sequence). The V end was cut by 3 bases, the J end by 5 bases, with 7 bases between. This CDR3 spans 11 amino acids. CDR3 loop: CSARTRTEAFF. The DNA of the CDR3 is TGCAGTGCTAGGACTCGGACTGAAGCTTTCTTT.

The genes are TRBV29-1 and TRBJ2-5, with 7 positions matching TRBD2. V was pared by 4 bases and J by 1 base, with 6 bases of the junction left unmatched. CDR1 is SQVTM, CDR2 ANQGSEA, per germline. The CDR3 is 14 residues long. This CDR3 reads CSVGGRLAQETQYF. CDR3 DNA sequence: TGCAGCGTTGGAGGGCGACTAGCCCAAGAGACCCAGTACTTC.

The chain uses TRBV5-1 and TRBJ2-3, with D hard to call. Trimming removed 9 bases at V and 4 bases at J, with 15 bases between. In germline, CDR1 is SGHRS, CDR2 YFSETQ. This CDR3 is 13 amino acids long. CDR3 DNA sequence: TGCGCCACCCAAGCCGGTCAGGCAGATACGCAGTATTTT. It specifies CATQAGQADTQYF.

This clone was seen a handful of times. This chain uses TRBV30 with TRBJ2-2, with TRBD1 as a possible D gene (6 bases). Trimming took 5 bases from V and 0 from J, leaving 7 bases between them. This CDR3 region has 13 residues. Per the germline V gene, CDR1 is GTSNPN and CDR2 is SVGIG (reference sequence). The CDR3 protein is CAWGTPNTGELFF. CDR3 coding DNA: TGTGCCTGGGGGACACCGAACACCGGGGAGCTGTTTTTT.

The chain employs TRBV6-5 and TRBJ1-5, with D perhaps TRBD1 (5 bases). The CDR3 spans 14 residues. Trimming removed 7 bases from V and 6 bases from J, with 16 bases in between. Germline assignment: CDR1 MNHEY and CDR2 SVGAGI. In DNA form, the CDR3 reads TGTGCCAGCACCACCCGGGCCGGGGGTCAGCCCCAGCATTTT. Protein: CASTTRAGGQPQHF.

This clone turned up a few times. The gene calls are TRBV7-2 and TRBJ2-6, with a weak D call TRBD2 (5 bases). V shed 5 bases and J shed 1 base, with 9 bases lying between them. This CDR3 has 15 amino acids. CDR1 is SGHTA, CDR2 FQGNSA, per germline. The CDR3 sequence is CASSLRGSGANVLTF. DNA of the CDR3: TGTGCCAGCAGCCTTCGAGGGTCTGGGGCCAACGTCCTGACTTTC.

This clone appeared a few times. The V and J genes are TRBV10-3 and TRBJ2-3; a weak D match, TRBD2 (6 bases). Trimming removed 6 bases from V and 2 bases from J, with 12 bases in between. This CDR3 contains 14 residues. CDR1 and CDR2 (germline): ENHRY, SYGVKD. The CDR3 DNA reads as TGTGCCATCAGGGCAGGGCGGGACACAGATACGCAGTATTTT. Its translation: CAIRAGRDTDTQYF.

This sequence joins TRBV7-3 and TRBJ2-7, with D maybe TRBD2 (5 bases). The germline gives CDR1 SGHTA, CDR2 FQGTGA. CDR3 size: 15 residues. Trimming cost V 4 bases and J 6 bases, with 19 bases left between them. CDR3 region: CASSSPGFGSTEQYF. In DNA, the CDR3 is TGTGCCAGCAGCTCGCCGGGATTCGGTTCGACCGAGCAGTACTTC.

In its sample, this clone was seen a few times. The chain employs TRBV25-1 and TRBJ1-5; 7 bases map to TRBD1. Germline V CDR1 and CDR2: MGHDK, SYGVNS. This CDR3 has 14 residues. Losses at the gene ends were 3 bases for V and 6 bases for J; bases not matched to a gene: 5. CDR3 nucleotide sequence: TGTGCCAGCAGTGACTCAGAGGGGGCTCAGCCCCAGCATTTT. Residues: CASSDSEGAQPQHF.

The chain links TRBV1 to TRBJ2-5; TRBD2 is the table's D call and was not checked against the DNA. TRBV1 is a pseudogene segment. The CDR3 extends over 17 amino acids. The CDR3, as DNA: TGCACCAGCAGCCAAGATTTAGGGGGGGCCTTCCAAGAGACCCAGTACTTC. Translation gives CTSSQDLGGAFQETQYF.

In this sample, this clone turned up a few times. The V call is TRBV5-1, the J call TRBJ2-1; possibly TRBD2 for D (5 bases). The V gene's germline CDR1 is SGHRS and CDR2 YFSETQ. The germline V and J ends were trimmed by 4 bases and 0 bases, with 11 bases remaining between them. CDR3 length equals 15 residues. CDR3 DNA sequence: TGCGCCAGCAGCCCGTCGGGAACCTCCTACAATGAGCAGTTCTTC. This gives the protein CASSPSGTSYNEQFF.

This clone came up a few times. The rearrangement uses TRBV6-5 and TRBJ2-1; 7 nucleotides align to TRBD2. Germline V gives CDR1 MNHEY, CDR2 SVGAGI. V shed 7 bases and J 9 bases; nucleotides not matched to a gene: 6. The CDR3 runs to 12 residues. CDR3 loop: CASTSGVGEQFF. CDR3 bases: TGTGCCAGCACCAGCGGGGTGGGTGAGCAGTTCTTC.

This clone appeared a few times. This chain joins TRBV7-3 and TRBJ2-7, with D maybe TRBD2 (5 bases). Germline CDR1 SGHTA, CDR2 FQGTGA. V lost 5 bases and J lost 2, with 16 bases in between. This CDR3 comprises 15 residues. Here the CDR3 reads CASSPSAAVPYEQYF. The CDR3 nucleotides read TGTGCCAGCAGCCCTTCTGCAGCGGTCCCCTACGAGCAGTACTTC.

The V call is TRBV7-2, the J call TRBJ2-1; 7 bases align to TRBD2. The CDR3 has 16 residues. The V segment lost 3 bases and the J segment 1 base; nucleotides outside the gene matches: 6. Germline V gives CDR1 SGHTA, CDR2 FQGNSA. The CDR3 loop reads CASSFRGRGSYNEQFF. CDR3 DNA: TGTGCCAGCAGCTTTCGGGGGAGGGGTTCCTACAATGAGCAGTTCTTC.

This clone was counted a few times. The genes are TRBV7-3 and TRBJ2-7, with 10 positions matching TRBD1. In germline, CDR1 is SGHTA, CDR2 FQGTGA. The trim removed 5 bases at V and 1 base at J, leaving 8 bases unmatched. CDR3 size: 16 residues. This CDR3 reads CASSKTPGQGSYEQYF. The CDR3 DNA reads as TGTGCCAGCAGCAAGACCCCGGGACAGGGGTCCTACGAGCAGTACTTC.

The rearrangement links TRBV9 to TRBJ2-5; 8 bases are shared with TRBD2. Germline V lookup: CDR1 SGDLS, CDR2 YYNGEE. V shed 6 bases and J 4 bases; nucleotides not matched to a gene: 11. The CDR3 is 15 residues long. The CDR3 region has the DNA TGTGCCAGCACCAGAACGGGGGGGGAAGGAGAGACCCAGTACTTC. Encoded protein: CASTRTGGEGETQYF.

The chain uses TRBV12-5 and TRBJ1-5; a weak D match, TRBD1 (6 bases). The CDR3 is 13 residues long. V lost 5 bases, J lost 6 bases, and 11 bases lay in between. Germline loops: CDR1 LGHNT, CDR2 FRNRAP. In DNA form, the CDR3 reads TGTGCTAGTGGTCCAGAACAGGGTCAGCCCCAGCATTTT. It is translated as CASGPEQGQPQHF.

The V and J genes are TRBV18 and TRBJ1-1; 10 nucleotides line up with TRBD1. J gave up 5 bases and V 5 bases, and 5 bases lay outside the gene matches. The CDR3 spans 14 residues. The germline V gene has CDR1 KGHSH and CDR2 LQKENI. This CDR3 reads CASSGTGVETEAFF. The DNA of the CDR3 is TGTGCCAGCTCAGGGACAGGGGTTGAAACTGAAGCTTTCTTT.

CDR3 sequence (DNA): TGTGCCAGCAGCTTGGCCCAGCGGGGGGGCTACGAGCAGTACTTC. Translating gives CASSLAQRGGYEQYF. The V gene is TRBV5-4, the J gene TRBJ2-7; TRBD2 aligns across 10 bases. Unmatched junction bases numbered 3, after V lost 0 bases and J lost 3 bases. The germline CDR1 and CDR2 sequences are SGHNT and YYREEE (reference sequence). The CDR3 runs to 15 residues.

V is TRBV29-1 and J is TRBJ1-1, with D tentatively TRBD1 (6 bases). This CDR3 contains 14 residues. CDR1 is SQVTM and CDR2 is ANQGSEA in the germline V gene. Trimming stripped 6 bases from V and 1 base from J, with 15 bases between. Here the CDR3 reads CSVKGQSQNTEAFF. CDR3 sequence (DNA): TGCAGCGTGAAGGGACAATCCCAGAACACTGAAGCTTTCTTT.